These 23 T cell receptor beta chains were all obtained from the same sample, sequenced in a study of T cells after yellow fever vaccination. TCRdb re-derived calls from the 5' RACE reads in MiXCR, one entry per CDR3 protein. The sample contains 160,000 or so distinct CDR3 sequences, 5.5% to 7.5% of which appear only once. The sequences come from CD4+ T cells sorted from PBMCs, collected less than 6 days after the first yellow fever vaccination. These receptors were collected from a young man who received the YFV17D yellow fever vaccine.

Many counts were recorded for this clonotype. The chain combines TRBV2 with TRBJ2-1, with 8 bases fitting TRBD2. The CDR3 length is 14 residues. Germline V gene data show CDR1 as SNHLY and CDR2 as FYNNEI. Trimming cost V 6 bases and J 8 bases; bases outside gene matches: 9. This chain's CDR3 is CASRLAGTLHEQFF. The CDR3 DNA is TGTGCCAGCAGGTTAGCGGGGACCTTGCATGAGCAGTTCTTC.

This clonotype was seen repeatedly, ten times or more. The chain recombines TRBV6-5 with TRBJ2-3; 12 nucleotides line up with TRBD1. Losses at the gene ends were 2 bases for V and 5 bases for J; bases not matched to a gene: 5. This CDR3 comprises 16 residues. Germline CDR1 and CDR2: MNHEY and SVGAGI. The CDR3 loop is CASSYGTGGVGDTQYF. CDR3 nucleotide sequence: TGTGCCAGCAGTTACGGGACAGGGGGCGTAGGAGATACGCAGTATTTT.

Ten or more counts support this clonotype. This sequence joins TRBV28 and TRBJ1-2; D remains ambiguous. The CDR3 covers 12 residues. Trimming took 4 bases from V and 4 from J, leaving 7 bases between them. Germline V gene lookup returns CDR1 MDHEN and CDR2 SYDVKM. This CDR3 reads CASSYRSYGYTF. The CDR3, as DNA: TGTGCCAGCAGTTATAGGAGCTATGGCTACACCTTC.

The table lists this clonotype with many counts. The chain uses TRBV4-3 and TRBJ1-2; perhaps TRBD1 as D (5 bases). From germline, CDR1 is LGHNA and CDR2 YSLEER. CDR3 size: 14 residues. V lost 5 bases and J 8 bases, leaving 18 bases between the germline ends. CDR3 bases: TGCGCCAGCAGCTCCCCGGGTGGGGGGGACGGCTACACCTTC. It is translated as CASSSPGGGDGYTF.

This clonotype was counted only a few times. The chain combines TRBV20-1 with TRBJ2-7; 9 nucleotides agree with TRBD2. The CDR3 is 14 amino acids. V trimming: 2 bases; J trimming: 9 bases; junction bases outside the gene matches: 11. From germline, CDR1 is DFQATT and CDR2 SNEGSKA (reference sequence). The CDR3 is CSARTAGGPTGQYF. CDR3 bases: TGCAGTGCTAGAACAGCGGGGGGCCCGACGGGGCAGTACTTC.

CDR3 in DNA: TGTGCCAGCAGCCAAGGGGTCAACGATAATTCACCCCTCCACTTT. Translation gives CASSQGVNDNSPLHF. This sequence joins TRBV4-2 and TRBJ1-6, with D unclear. The length of the CDR3 is 15 residues. Trimming pared 1 base from V and 5 bases from J, leaving 9 bases between. Per germline, CDR1 LGHNA and CDR2 YNFKEQ.

The table lists this clonotype with many counts. J is TRBJ1-1 and V is TRBV5-1, with D uncertain. The CDR3 runs 15 residues. Germline assignment: CDR1 SGHRS and CDR2 YFSETQ. The germline V and J ends were trimmed by 3 bases and 0 bases, with 12 bases remaining between them. The CDR3 loop reads CASSSIGGVNTEAFF. The CDR3 DNA sequence: TGCGCCAGCAGCTCCATAGGTGGGGTGAACACTGAAGCTTTCTTT.

This clonotype has ten or more counts. The chain carries TRBV4-3 and TRBJ2-4; 8 bases agree with TRBD2. This CDR3 region has 15 residues. The ends lost 0 bases at V and 8 bases at J; junction bases unmatched: 6. CDR1 and CDR2 (germline): LGHNA, YSLEER. CDR3 region: CASSQDAYGGDIQYF. CDR3 nucleotides: TGCGCCAGCAGCCAAGATGCGTACGGGGGGGACATTCAGTACTTC.

This clonotype was seen at least ten times. The J gene is TRBJ2-5, the V gene TRBV5-1; 8 bases are shared with TRBD1. The CDR3 spans 13 residues. Germline V CDR1 and CDR2: SGHRS, YFSETQ. The trim removed 6 bases at V and 5 bases at J, leaving 6 bases unmatched. The CDR3 DNA reads TGCGCCAGCAATCCGGGACAGGCCGAGACCCAGTACTTC. It codes for CASNPGQAETQYF.

The sample holds many counts of this clonotype. The chain has TRBV30 and TRBJ2-7, with D possibly matching TRBD1 (5 bases). The CDR3 loop spans 11 amino acids. The V gene's germline CDR1 is GTSNPN and CDR2 SVGIG (reference sequence). V lost 0 bases to trimming and J lost 9 bases, with 9 bases between them. Here the CDR3 reads CAWSVQAGQYF. The CDR3 DNA reads as TGTGCCTGGAGTGTACAGGCAGGGCAGTACTTC. Full variable domain (rest looked up from reference TRBV30 and TRBJ2-7): SQTIHQWPATLVQPVGSPLSLECTVEGTSNPNLYWYRQAAGRGLQLLFYSVGIGQISSEVPQNLSASRPQDRQFILSSKKLLLSDSGFYLCAWSVQAGQYFGPGTRLTVT.

This clonotype has a count of ten or more. The gene calls are TRBV20-1 and TRBJ2-7; TRBD1 aligns across 8 bases. The V and J ends lost 4 bases and 7 bases, in that order; junction bases with no gene match: 6. CDR3 size: 12 residues. In germline, CDR1 is DFQATT, CDR2 SNEGSKA (reference sequence). CDR3 region: CSATQGDWEQYF. DNA of the CDR3: TGCAGTGCTACACAGGGGGACTGGGAGCAGTACTTC.

This clonotype came up a few times. V is TRBV18 and J is TRBJ2-1; D possibly corresponds to TRBD1 (5 bases). The germline gives CDR1 KGHSH, CDR2 LQKENI. Trimming pared 0 bases from V and 0 bases from J, leaving 9 bases between. This CDR3 is 16 amino acids long. The CDR3 loop reads CASSPPAQASYNEQFF. In DNA, the CDR3 is TGTGCCAGCTCACCACCGGCACAGGCCTCCTACAATGAGCAGTTCTTC.

This clonotype appeared many times. This chain connects TRBV10-3 to TRBJ2-2, with unresolved D. Looked up from germline, CDR1 is ENHRY and CDR2 is SYGVKD. The ends were cut back, 6 bases at V and 6 bases at J, with 14 bases in the middle. This CDR3 region has 14 residues. DNA for the CDR3: TGTGCCATCAGGGAGATGCTTCTTTCCGGGGAGCTGTTTTTT. Protein product: CAIREMLLSGELFF.

This clonotype was picked up many times. This chain joins TRBV2 and TRBJ1-1; D unresolved. V lost 7 bases and J 1 base, leaving 13 bases between the germline ends. This CDR3 spans 14 amino acids. Germline CDR1 and CDR2: SNHLY and FYNNEI. CDR3 amino acids: CASKNRPQNTEAFF. In nucleotides, the CDR3 is TGTGCCAGCAAGAACCGACCCCAGAACACTGAAGCTTTCTTT.

This clonotype was seen more than once but under ten times. CDR3 DNA sequence: TGCAGGAGTGGTAGGGGGCCCAATCAAGAGACCCAGTACTTC. Translating it yields CRSGRGPNQETQYF. This chain connects TRBV20-1 to TRBJ2-5, with 7 bases identical to TRBD1. This CDR3 contains 14 residues. CDR1 and CDR2 (germline): DFQATT, SNEGSKA (reference sequence).

This clonotype was detected only a few times. The V and J genes are TRBV7-8 and TRBJ1-1; TRBD1 agrees at 7 bases. V lost 4 bases and J lost 5; bases outside the gene matches: 4. The CDR3 runs to 13 residues. Germline V gene sequence: CDR1 SGHVS, CDR2 FQNEAQ. The CDR3: CASSSHRGTEAFF. CDR3 nucleotide sequence: TGTGCCAGCAGCTCGCACAGGGGAACTGAAGCTTTCTTT.

This clonotype appeared a single time. The junction does not match germline at one end; this may be a read error. J is TRBJ2-2 and V is TRBV5-1; D unclear. The CDR3 consists of 14 residues. Germline V gives CDR1 SGHRS, CDR2 YFSETQ. CDR3: CTSSPSLNTGELFF. CDR3 in DNA: TGCACCAGCAGCCCGTCCCTGAACACCGGGGAGCTGTTTTTT.

This clonotype has more than one count but fewer than ten. The chain combines TRBV4-3 with TRBJ1-1; the match to TRBD1 covers 7 bases. The germline V gene encodes CDR1 LGHNA and CDR2 YSLEER. The CDR3 spans 15 residues. V lost 5 bases to trimming and J lost 1 base; unmatched junction nucleotides: 7. The CDR3 region is CASSSQTGKNTEAFF. In DNA form, the CDR3 reads TGCGCCAGCAGCTCCCAGACAGGGAAGAACACTGAAGCTTTCTTT.

The chain is built from TRBV11-1 and TRBJ2-6; D may be TRBD1 or TRBD2 (5 bases each). Looked up from germline, CDR1 is SGHAT and CDR2 is FQDESV (reference sequence). The CDR3 contains 18 residues. V was cut by 1 base and J by 0 bases, with 13 bases left in between. CDR3 DNA sequence: TGTGCCAGCAGCTTAGAACCGGGACGCCGCTCTGGGGCCAACGTCCTGACTTTC. Protein sequence: CASSLEPGRRSGANVLTF.

This clonotype has ten or more counts. The rearrangement joins TRBV5-1 to TRBJ2-6; weak D call: TRBD1 (5 bases). Germline V gene lookup returns CDR1 SGHRS and CDR2 YFSETQ. CDR3 length: 14 residues. V lost 2 bases and J lost 5, with 8 bases in between. The CDR3 reads CASSFQGWANVLTF. The CDR3 DNA sequence: TGCGCCAGCAGCTTTCAGGGCTGGGCCAACGTCCTGACTTTC.

The chain joins TRBV6-5 to TRBJ2-1; maybe TRBD2 (5 bases). Trimming cost V 5 bases and J 0 bases, with 11 bases left between them. The CDR3 is made up of 15 amino acids. Germline values: CDR1 MNHEY, CDR2 SVGAGI. The CDR3 reads CASSHQRSSYNEQFF. CDR3 DNA sequence: TGTGCCAGCAGTCACCAGCGGAGCTCCTACAATGAGCAGTTCTTC.

Many counts were recorded for this clonotype. J is TRBJ2-2 and V is TRBV6-2 or TRBV6-3; D is ambiguous. The CDR3 length is 16 residues. Germline V gives CDR1 MNHEY, CDR2 SVGEGT. Trimming removed 6 bases from V and 6 bases from J, with 20 bases in between. The CDR3 region is CASRAYHLKGPGELFF. CDR3 DNA: TGTGCCAGCAGAGCATACCATTTAAAGGGTCCCGGGGAGCTGTTTTTT.

The rearrangement joins TRBV29-1 to TRBJ2-3; possibly TRBD1 or TRBD2 for D (6 bases each). V lost 6 bases and J 0 bases, leaving 16 bases between the germline ends. This CDR3 spans 15 amino acids. CDR1 and CDR2 (germline): SQVTM, ANQGSEA. The CDR3 bases are TGCAGCGTGGGGGGCACAGTATCTAGCACAGATACGCAGTATTTT. It specifies CSVGGTVSSTDTQYF.